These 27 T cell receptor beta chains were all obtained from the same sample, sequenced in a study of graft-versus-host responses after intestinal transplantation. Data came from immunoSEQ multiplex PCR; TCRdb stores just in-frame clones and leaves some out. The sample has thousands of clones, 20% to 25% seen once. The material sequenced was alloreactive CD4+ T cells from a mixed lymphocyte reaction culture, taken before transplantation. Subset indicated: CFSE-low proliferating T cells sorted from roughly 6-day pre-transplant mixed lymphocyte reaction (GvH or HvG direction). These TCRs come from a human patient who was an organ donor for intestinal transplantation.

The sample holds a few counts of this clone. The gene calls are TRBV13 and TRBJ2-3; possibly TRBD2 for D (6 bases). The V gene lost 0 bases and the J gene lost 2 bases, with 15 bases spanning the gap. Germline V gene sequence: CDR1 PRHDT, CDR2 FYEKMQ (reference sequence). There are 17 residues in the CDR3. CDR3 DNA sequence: TGTGCCAGCAGCTTAGGCCTAGGCGGGATGGCCACAGATACGCAGTATTTT. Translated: CASSLGLGGMATDTQYF. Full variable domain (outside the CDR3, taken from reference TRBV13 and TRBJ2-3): AAGVIQSPRHLIKEKRETATLKCYPIPRHDTVYWYQQGPGQDPQFLISFYEKMQSDKGSIPDRFSAQQFSDYHSELNMSSLELGDSALYFCASSLGLGGMATDTQYFGPGTRLTVL.

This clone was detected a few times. The CDR3 loop is CASSADRGGQPQHF. CDR3 DNA: TGTGCCAGCAGTGCAGACAGGGGAGGGCAGCCCCAGCATTTT. The J gene is TRBJ1-5, the V gene TRBV6-1, with 8 bases identical to TRBD1. The CDR3 is made up of 14 amino acids. Losses at the gene ends were 4 bases for V and 7 bases for J; bases not matched to a gene: 6. Germline V gene data show CDR1 as MNHNS and CDR2 as SASEGT.

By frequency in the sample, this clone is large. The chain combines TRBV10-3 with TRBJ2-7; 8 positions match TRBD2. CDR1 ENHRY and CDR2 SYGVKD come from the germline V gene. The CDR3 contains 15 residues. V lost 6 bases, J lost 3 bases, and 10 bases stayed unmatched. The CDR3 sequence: CAIRPPIGGDYEQYF. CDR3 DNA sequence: TGTGCCATCAGACCACCGATCGGGGGGGACTACGAGCAGTACTTC.

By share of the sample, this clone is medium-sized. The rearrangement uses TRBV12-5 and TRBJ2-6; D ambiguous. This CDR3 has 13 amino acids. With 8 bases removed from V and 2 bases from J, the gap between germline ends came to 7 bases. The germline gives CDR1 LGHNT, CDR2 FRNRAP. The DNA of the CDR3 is TGTGCTAGTCAAGGCCCTGGGGCCAACGTCCTGACTTTC. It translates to CASQGPGANVLTF. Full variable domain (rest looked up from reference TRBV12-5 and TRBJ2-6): DARVTQTPRHKVTEMGQEVTMRCQPILGHNTVFWYRQTMMQGLELLAYFRNRAPLDDSGMPKDRFSAEMPDATLATLKIQPSEPRDSAVYFCASQGPGANVLTFGAGSRLTVL.

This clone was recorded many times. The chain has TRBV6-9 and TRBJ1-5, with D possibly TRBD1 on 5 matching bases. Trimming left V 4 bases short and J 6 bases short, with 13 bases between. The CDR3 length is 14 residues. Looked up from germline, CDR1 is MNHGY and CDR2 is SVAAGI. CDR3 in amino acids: CASSSLTGTQPQHF. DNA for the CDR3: TGTGCCAGCAGTTCCCTAACAGGTACTCAGCCCCAGCATTTT.

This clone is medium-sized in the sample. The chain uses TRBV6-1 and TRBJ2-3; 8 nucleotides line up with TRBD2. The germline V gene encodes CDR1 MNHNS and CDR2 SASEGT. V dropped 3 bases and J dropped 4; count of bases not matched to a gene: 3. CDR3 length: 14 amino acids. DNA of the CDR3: TGTGCCAGCAGTGAGAGCGGGAGTCCAGATACGCAGTATTTT. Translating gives CASSESGSPDTQYF.

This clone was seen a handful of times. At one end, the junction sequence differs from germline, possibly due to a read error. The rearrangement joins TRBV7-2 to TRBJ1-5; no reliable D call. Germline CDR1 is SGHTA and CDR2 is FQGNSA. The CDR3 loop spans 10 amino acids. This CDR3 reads CASSNQPQHF. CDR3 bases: TGTGCTAGCAGCAATCAGCCCCAGCATTTT.

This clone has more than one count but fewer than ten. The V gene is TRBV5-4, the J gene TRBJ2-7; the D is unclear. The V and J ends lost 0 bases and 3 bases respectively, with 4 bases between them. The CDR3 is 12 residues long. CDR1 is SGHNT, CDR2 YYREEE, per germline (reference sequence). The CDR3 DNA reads TGTGCCAGCAGCTTGGAGGGCTACGAGCAGTACTTC. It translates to CASSLEGYEQYF.

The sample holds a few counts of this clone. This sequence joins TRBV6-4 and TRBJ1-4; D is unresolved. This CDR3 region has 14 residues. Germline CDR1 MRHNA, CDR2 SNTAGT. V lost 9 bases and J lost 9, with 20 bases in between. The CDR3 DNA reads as TGTGCCAGACATTGGGTAGGCACCCTCAAAAAACTGTTTTTT. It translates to CARHWVGTLKKLFF.

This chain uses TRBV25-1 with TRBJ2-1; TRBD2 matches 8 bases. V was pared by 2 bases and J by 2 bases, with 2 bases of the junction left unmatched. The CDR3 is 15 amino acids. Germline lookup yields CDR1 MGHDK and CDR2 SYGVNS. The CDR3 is CASSEMRGAYNEQFF. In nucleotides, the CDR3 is TGTGCCAGCAGTGAAATGCGGGGGGCCTACAATGAGCAGTTCTTC.

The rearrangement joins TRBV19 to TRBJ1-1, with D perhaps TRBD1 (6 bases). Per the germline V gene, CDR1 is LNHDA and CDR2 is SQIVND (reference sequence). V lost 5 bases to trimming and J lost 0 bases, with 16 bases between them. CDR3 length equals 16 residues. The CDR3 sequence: CASSAYLTGLNTEAFF. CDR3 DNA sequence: TGTGCCAGTAGTGCGTATCTTACAGGGTTGAACACTGAAGCTTTCTTT.

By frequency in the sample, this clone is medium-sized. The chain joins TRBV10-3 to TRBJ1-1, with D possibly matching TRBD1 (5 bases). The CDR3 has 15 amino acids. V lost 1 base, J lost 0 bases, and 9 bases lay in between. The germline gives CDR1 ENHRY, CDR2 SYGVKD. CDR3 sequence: CAISEWGIMNTEAFF. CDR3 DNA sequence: TGTGCCATCAGTGAGTGGGGGATCATGAACACTGAAGCTTTCTTT.

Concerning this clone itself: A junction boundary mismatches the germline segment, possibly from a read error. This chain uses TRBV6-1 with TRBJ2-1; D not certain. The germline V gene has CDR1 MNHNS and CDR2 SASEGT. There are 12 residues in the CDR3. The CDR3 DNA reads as TGTGCCATCAGTGAAGGGATAGGGGAGCAGTTCTTC. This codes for CAISEGIGEQFF.

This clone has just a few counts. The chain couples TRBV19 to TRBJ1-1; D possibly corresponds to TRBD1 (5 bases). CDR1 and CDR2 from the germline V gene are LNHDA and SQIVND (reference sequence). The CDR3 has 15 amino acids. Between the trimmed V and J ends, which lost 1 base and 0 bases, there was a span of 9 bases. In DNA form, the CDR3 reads TGTGCCAGTAGTATAGTCCAGACAGTGAACACTGAAGCTTTCTTT. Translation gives CASSIVQTVNTEAFF.

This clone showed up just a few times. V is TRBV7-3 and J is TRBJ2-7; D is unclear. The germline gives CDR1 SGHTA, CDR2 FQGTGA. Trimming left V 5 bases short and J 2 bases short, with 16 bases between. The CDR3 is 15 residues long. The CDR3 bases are TGTGCCAGCAGCCACACGGACGCGACTCCCTACGAGCAGTACTTC. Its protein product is CASSHTDATPYEQYF.

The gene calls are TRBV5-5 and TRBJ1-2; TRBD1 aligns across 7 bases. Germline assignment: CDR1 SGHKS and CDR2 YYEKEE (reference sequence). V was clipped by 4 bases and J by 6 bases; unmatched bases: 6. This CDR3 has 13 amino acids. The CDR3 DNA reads TGTGCCAGCAGCCAGACAGGGTGGGATGGCTACACCTTC. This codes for CASSQTGWDGYTF.

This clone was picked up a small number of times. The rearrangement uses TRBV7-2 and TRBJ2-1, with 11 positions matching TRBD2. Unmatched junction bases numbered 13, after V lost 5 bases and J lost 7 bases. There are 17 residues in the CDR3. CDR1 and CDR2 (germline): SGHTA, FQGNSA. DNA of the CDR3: TGTGCCAGCAGCCTTTACTTACTAGCGGGAGAGGGAAATGAGCAGTTCTTC. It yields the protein CASSLYLLAGEGNEQFF. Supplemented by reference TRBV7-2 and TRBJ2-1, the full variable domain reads GAGVSQSPSNKVTEKGKDVELRCDPISGHTALYWYRQSLGQGLEFLIYFQGNSAPDKSGLPSDRFSAERTGGSVSTLTIQRTQQEDSAVYLCASSLYLLAGEGNEQFFGPGTRLTVL.

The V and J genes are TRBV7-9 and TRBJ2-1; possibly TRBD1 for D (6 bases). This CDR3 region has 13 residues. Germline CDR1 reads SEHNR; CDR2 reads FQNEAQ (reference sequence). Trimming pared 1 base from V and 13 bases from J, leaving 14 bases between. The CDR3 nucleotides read TGTGCCAGCAGCTTAGTTATCGTAGGGGGACAGTTCTTC. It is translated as CASSLVIVGGQFF.

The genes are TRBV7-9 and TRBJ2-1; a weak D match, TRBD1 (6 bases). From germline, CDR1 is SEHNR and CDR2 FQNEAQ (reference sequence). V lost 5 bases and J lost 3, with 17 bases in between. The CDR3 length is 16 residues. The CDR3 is CASSPSGTIDYNEQFF. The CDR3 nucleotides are TGTGCCAGCAGCCCCTCCGGGACAATCGACTACAATGAGCAGTTCTTC.

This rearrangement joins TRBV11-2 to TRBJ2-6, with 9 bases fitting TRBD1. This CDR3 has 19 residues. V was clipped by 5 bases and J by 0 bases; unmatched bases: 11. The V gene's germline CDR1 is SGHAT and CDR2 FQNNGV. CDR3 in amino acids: CASSLFPGQGLSGANVLTF. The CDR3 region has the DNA TGTGCCAGCAGCCTTTTCCCGGGACAGGGCCTCTCTGGGGCCAACGTCCTGACTTTC.

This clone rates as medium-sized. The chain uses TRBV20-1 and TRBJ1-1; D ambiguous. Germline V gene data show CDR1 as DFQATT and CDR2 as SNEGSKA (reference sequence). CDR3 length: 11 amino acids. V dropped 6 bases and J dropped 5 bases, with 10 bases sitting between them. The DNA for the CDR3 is TGCAGTGCGTTAAAGGAGACTGAAGCTTTCTTT. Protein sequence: CSALKETEAFF.

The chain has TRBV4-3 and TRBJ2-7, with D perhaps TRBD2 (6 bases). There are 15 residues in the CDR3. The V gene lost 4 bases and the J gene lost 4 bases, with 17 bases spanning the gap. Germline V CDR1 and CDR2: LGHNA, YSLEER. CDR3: CASSRGTHGDYEQYF. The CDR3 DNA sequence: TGCGCCAGCAGCCGAGGGACTCACGGGGATTACGAGCAGTACTTC.

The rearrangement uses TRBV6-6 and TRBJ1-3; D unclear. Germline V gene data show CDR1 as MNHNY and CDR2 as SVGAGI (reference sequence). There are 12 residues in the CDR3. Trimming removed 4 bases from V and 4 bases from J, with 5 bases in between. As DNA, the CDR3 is TGTGCCAGCAGTTCACCCGGAAACACCATATATTTT. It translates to CASSSPGNTIYF.

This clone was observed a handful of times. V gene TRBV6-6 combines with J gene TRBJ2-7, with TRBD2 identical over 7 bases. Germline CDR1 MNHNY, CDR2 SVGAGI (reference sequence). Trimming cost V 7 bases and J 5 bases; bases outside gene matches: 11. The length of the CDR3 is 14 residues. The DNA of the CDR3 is TGTGCCAGCACCACCCCGGGAGGTCGTAACGAGCAGTACTTC. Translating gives CASTTPGGRNEQYF.

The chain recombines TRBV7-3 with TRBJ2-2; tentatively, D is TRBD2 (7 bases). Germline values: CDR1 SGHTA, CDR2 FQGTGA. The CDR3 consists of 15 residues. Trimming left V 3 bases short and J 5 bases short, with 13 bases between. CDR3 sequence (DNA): TGTGCCAGCAGCTTCACAGGGCGGGGGACCGGGGAGCTGTTTTTT. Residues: CASSFTGRGTGELFF.

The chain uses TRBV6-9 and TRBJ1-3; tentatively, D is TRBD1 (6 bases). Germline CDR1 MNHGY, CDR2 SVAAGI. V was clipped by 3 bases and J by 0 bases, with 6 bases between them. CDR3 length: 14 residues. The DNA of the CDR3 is TGTGCCAGCAGTTACAGGGGCTCTGGAAACACCATATATTTT. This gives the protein CASSYRGSGNTIYF.

The CDR3 protein is CAWSSGVVGDSLAKNIQYF. CDR3 nucleotides: TGTGCCTGGAGTTCAGGGGTTGTGGGGGACAGTCTAGCCAAAAACATTCAGTACTTC. The genes are TRBV30 and TRBJ2-4, with 7 nucleotides matching TRBD1. Per the germline V gene, CDR1 is GTSNPN and CDR2 is SVGIG (reference sequence). The CDR3 is 19 residues long. Trimming at V came to 2 bases and at J to 0 bases, leaving 16 bases not matched to a gene.